This TCR beta chain was observed in a study of T cell repertoires in cytomegalovirus infection. The wider study: It was the public TCR beta signatures that indicated both CMV infection and matching HLA type.

Study outcomes and limitations: Clonotypes of TCR beta that were HLA-C-restricted and CMV-specific dominated the ex vivo response. Carriers of CMV plus the relevant HLA were identified by cumulative public TCR beta family frequency.

CDR3 length: 14 residues. Germline lookup yields CDR1 SGHVS and CDR2 FQNEAQ. V was cut by 2 bases and J by 5 bases, with 12 bases left in between. TCRdb reprocessed the reads via MiXCR and lists one record per CDR3 protein. The sample consists of 150,000 to 200,000 distinct CDR3 sequences, 28% of them appearing once. This clonotype occurred many times. Its antigen is still unknown. This chain uses TRBV7-8 with TRBJ2-5; a weak D match, TRBD1 (6 bases). The clonotype originates from a human donor in good health (CMV status not recorded). Some clones in this sample may be carry-over from other donors' samples. Sample: PBMCs. CDR3 region: CASSLLTGGETQYF. CDR3 in DNA: TGTGCCAGCAGCTTACTGACAGGCGGGGAGACCCAGTACTTC.